This T cell receptor beta chain was documented in a study of cytomegalovirus exposure and HLA in healthy donors. General study results and limits: The authors enumerated 150 to 200 TCR beta chains as linked to cytomegalovirus. Per published reports, the classifier diagnosed cytomegalovirus status with high specificity and sensitivity.

In regard to this clone: Its antigen is not identified.

V lost 7 bases and J lost 4, with 7 bases in between. This CDR3 spans 11 amino acids. The V gene's germline CDR1 is MNHNY and CDR2 SVGAGI (reference sequence). Using immunoSEQ multiplex PCR, the repertoire was profiled, and TCRdb retains in-frame clones only, with some absent. The data hold fewer than 250,000 clones, with less than 90% observed a single time. The receptor was derived from a woman younger than 35 in good health and CMV-seronegative. Sequencing was done on a sample of PBMCs. This sequence joins TRBV6-6 and TRBJ1-2; no reliable D call. CDR3 nucleotide sequence: TGTGCCAGCACTGGAGCCTATGGCTACACCTTC. Its translation is CASTGAYGYTF.